This entry features one T cell receptor (beta chain) sequence. What it binds is unknown. This sample is drawn from a study of T-cell memory formation after mild COVID-19. For the study at large: There were largely donor-specific TCR clusters. General study findings and limits: Day 15 to 85 contracting clones showed balanced CD4/CD8; later expanders leaned CD4+.

The CDR3 contains 12 residues. Germline CDR1 reads SGHTA; CDR2 reads FQGNSA. With 5 bases removed from V and 6 bases from J, the gap between germline ends came to 10 bases. TCR alpha and TCR beta cDNA libraries carrying sample barcodes and UMIs came from 5'RACE with constant-segment primers. TCRdb passed the 5' RACE reads through MiXCR, listing each CDR3 protein once. The repertoire holds approximately 290,000 distinct CDR3 sequences, with more than 15% as singletons. The chain joins TRBV7-2 to TRBJ2-5, with D perhaps matching TRBD1 (6 bases). Sequencing was performed on PBMCs or a T cell subset sorted from them (not recorded which). The TCR sequence derives from a man between 18 and 35 years old who had mild COVID-19 (a few samples of this study predate the infection). Cell type and time point are not known. The CDR3 spells CASSQDSQTQYF. For the CDR3, the DNA is TGTGCCAGCAGCCAGGACAGTCAGACCCAGTACTTC.